The entry below describes one T cell receptor beta chain. Its recognized antigen is unknown. Base qualities are not recorded, but no much larger clone differs from it by a single base. This sample was taken from a study of beta chain features in type 1 diabetes (dated by TCRdb to 2016 to 2019). With respect to the entire study: Mean age, gender distribution, total cell number and subset yield did not differ between patients and healthy donors. A total of over 90,000,000 sorted cells were examined across all samples, and a strong correlation was observed between cell number per subset and RNA yield. In the study, recently diagnosed type 1 diabetes patients and matched healthy donors were compared on the TCRB repertoires of their sorted circulating CD4+ T cell subsets. Regulatory and stem cell-like memory subsets were isolated from only 8 patients and about eight healthy donors, whereas naive and central memory subsets came from all 30 or so donors.

Overall study outcomes, separate from this receptor: Because cDNA was sequenced instead of genomic DNA, highly expressing activated cells could be over-represented, though the groups showed no difference in activation or CD3 levels. Only small numbers of individuals were included in the HLA sub-analyses, which left unresolved whether HLA type had any influence on TCRB rearrangement. At VDJ recombination sites, type 1 diabetes patients had fewer insertions and more deleted nucleotides, which implies abnormalities in thymic rearrangement. Shorter templates might have been favored by PCR, but patient and control samples were amplified and corrected together, so both groups would have been affected equally by any skew. A moderate but significant shortening of TCRB CDR3 length was observed in type 1 diabetes patients in all four CD4+ subsets. Naive, central memory and regulatory TCRB repertoires appeared more similar among patients than among healthy donors.

The entire amount of isolated RNA was reverse transcribed using the High Capacity cDNA Reverse Transcription Kit, so the sequenced TCRB transcripts were expressed ones. Deep immunoSEQ sequencing was applied to naive, central memory and regulatory T cell samples, giving an average of around 3.8 million total reads per sample. Sorted cells were lysed in RLT buffer and RNA was extracted with DNase-treated RNeasy Micro or Mini kits, depending on cell number. Each cell subset was processed separately to prevent cross-contamination, with patient and healthy donor samples processed together. The immunoSEQ multiplex PCR was used to amplify TCRB sequences from cDNA, yielding 87-bp fragments that span the CDR3 region. Sequencing of the amplicons was done on the Illumina HiSeq platform. Per the authors' processing: Synthetic template baselines were used to correct PCR bias computationally, reads within Hamming distance 2 were collapsed together, and singletons that could not be merged were discarded. Reads were aligned against IMGT to assign V, D and J genes, CDR3 length and insertions or deletions at six rearrangement sites. Within each subset, clonotype counts were normalized to the number of sorted cells before true diversity and Gini coefficients were calculated with the tcR R package. The overlap coefficient, calculated on TCRB nucleotide sequences, was used to measure repertoire sharing. As a proxy for the pre-selection repertoire, out-of-frame TCRB sequences from naive cells were analyzed. Held by TCRdb, this immuneACCESS table contains in-frame sequences only and omits some clones. Under half of the omission traces to an unresolved V gene where checked; the cause of the rest is unknown. The V and J calls and the clone size are those of that table, but D and trimming were determined from the DNA. Counted in this sample were 140,000 to 150,000 clones; 8% to 13% of them appeared once. The biggest ten clones account for less than 1.5% of the sample.

The germline V gene encodes CDR1 SGHTS and CDR2 YDEGEE. V loses 4 bases of germline sequence and J loses 7 bases, and the interval between the two ends is 6 bases. The CDR3 runs 12 residues from the cysteine to the phenylalanine. CDR3 DNA is the only sequence kept; it has 36 bases, read in frame from the first base. A single peripheral blood draw of about 116 mL on average was collected from each donor into heparinised tubes. A BD FACSAria II was used to sort naive, central memory, regulatory and stem cell-like memory CD4+ T cells with a panel that included CD45RO, CCR7, CD25, CD127, CD95 and CD27. Purity was above 98% for every sorted population. Right away, PBMCs were isolated by Lymphoprep density gradient centrifugation and were stained directly, with no culture step. So that batch effects would be minimized, each experiment stained and sorted samples in pairs, pairing one healthy donor with one patient.

This clonotype was sampled from a young man in good health. The sequence is built from TRBV5-8 and TRBJ1-6; the D gene is unclear. The sample was naive CD4+ T cells from blood. The cell subset or site label, as the study defines it: true naive CD4+ T cells. DNA sequence: TGTGCCAGCAGCCGACAAAATTCACCCCTCCACTTT. Translation gives CASSRQNSPLHF.